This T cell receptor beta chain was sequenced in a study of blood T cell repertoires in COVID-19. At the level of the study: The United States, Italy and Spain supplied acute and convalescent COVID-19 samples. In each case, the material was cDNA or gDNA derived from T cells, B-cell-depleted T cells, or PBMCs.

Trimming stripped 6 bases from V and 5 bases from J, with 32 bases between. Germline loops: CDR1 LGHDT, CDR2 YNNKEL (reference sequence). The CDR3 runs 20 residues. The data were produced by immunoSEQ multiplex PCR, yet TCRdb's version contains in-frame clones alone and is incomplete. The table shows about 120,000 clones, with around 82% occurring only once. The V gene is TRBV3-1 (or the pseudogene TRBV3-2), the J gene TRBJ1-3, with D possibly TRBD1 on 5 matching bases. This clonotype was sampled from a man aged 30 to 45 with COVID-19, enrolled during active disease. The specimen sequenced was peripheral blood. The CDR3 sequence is CASSEERQPFTSLGRNTIYF. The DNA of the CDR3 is TGTGCCAGCAGTGAGGAGAGACAGCCCTTCACCTCTCTGGGTAGAAACACCATATATTTT.